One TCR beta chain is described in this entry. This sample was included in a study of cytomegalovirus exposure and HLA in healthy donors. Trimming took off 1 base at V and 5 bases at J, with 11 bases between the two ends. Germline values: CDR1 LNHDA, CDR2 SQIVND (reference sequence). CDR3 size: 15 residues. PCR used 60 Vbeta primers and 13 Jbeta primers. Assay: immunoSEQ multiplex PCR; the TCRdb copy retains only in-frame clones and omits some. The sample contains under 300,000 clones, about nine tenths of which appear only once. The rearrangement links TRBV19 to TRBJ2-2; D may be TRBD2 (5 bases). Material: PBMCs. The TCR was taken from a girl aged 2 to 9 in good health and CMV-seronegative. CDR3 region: CASSIAGTRTGELFF. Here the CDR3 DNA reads TGTGCCAGTAGTATAGCGGGAACTCGTACCGGGGAGCTGTTTTTT.